This T cell receptor (beta chain) was sequenced during a study of T-cell memory formation after mild COVID-19. V gave up 5 bases and J gave up 5 bases; unmatched junction bases: 8. This CDR3 has 15 amino acids. Germline V lookup: CDR1 SEHNR, CDR2 FQNEAQ (reference sequence). MiXCR, applied by TCRdb to the 5' RACE reads, yields one record per CDR3 protein. The repertoire holds fewer than 300,000 distinct CDR3 sequences, roughly 17% seen once, with 22% in the top ten. The clonotype was recovered from a man younger than 35 who had mild COVID-19 (a few samples of this study predate the infection). Cell type and time point are not known. The gene calls are TRBV7-9 and TRBJ2-1; 8 positions agree with TRBD1. Material for sequencing was PBMCs or a T cell subset sorted from them (not recorded which). The CDR3 DNA is TGTGCCAGCAGCCTGGGACAGGTCGGAGACAATGAGCAGTTCTTC. Translated: CASSLGQVGDNEQFF.